This T cell receptor beta chain originates from a study of T cells in Graves' hyperthyroidism and ophthalmopathy. Authors of the study amplified TCR beta CDR3 regions from RNA transcripts. TCR CDR3 regions were first amplified by RT-PCR with HTBI primers. MiXCR, run by TCRdb on the multiplex PCR reads, gives a single entry per CDR3 protein. The data hold some 510,000 distinct CDR3 sequences, with under 60% observed a single time. This clonotype was found a few times. The CDR3 runs 15 residues. In germline, CDR1 is SGHTA, CDR2 FQGTGA. V was clipped by 6 bases and J by 6 bases; unmatched bases: 12. Sequencing was carried out using peripheral blood or thyroid tissue (not recorded which). The rearrangement uses TRBV7-3 and TRBJ2-5; 8 bases match TRBD2. This clonotype was obtained from a woman aged 18-29 years with Graves' hyperthyroidism. The CDR3 region has the DNA TGTGCCAGCAGTACCCTACGGGGGGGCTGGAAGACCCAGTACTTC. Translating gives CASSTLRGGWKTQYF.